This T cell receptor beta chain originates from a study of blood T cell repertoires in COVID-19. The repertoire was sequenced with immunoSEQ multiplex PCR; TCRdb's copy has only in-frame clones and lacks some. The sample lists 150,000 or so clones, 84% seen once, with approximately 40% in the top ten. The germline gives CDR1 LGHNA, CDR2 YNFKEQ. The V segment lost 5 bases and the J segment 5 bases; nucleotides outside the gene matches: 6. The CDR3 spans 14 residues. Specimen: peripheral blood. The V gene is TRBV4-2, the J gene TRBJ1-3, with 7 bases matching TRBD1. The receptor was derived from a human donor in a cohort sampled during active COVID-19. The DNA of the CDR3 is TGTGCCAGCAGCGGGGGGACAGATCGAAACACCATATATTTT. This codes for CASSGGTDRNTIYF.